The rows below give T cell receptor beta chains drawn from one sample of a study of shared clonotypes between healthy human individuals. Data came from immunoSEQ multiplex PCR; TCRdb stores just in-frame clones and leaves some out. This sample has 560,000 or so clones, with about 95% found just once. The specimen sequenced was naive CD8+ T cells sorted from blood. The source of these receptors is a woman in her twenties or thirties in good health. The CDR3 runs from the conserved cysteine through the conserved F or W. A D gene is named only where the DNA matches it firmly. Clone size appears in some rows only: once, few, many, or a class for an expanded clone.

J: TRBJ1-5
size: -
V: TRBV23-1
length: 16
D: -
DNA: TGCGCCAGCAGTCAATCGGAGGGTTGCAGCAATCAGCCCCAGCATTTT
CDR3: CASSQSEGCSNQPQHF

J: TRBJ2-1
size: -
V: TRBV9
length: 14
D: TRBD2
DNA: TGTGCCAGCAGCCCAGGACTAGCGGGTGGACAGCAGTTCTTC
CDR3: CASSPGLAGGQQFF

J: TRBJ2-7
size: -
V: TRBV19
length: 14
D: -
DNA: TGTGCCAGTAGTATAGATCCTTATCGGAACGAGCAGTACTTC
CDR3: CASSIDPYRNEQYF

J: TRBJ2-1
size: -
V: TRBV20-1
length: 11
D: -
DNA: TGCAGTGCTAGAGATGGGTTTGAGCAGTTCTTC
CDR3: CSARDGFEQFF

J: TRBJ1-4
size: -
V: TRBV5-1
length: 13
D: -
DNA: TGCGCCAGCAGCCCCGACATAGGTGAAAAACTGTTTTTT
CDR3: CASSPDIGEKLFF

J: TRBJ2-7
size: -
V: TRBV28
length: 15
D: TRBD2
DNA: TGTGCCAGCACCCTCGCGGGAGGCACCACGGTTGAGCAGTACTTC
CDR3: CASTLAGGTTVEQYF

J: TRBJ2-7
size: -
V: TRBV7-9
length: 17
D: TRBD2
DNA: TGTGCCAGCAGCGCCCCGCGGACTAGCGGGAGTTTATACGAGCAGTACTTC
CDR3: CASSAPRTSGSLYEQYF

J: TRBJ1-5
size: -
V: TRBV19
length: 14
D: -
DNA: TGTGCCAGTAGTACAACCGATAGCAATCAGCCCCAGCATTTT
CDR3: CASSTTDSNQPQHF

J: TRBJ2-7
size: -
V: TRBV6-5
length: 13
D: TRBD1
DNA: TGTGCCAGCATATCGACAGGGGGGTACGAGCAGTACTTC
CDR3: CASISTGGYEQYF

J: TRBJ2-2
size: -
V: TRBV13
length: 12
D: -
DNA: TGTGCCAGCAGCTTAGTCGCCCGGGAGCTGTTTTTT
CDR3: CASSLVARELFF

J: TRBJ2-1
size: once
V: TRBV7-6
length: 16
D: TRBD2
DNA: TGTGCCAGCAGCGCCACACTAGCGGGGAACTACAATGAGCAGTTCTTC
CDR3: CASSATLAGNYNEQFF

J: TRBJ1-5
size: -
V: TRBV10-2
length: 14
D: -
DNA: TGCGCCACCATGGGGTTAAATAGCAATCAGCCCCAGCATTTT
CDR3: CATMGLNSNQPQHF